The present T cell receptor beta chain was sequenced within a study of identifying expanded T cells in peripheral blood. No infections or other immune events were documented during collection. Clones were sequenced by immunoSEQ multiplex PCR, and TCRdb holds only the in-frame ones, with some missing. Altogether 100,000 to 110,000 clones are present, around nine tenths being singletons, with the ten largest covering just over 5.5%. Overall study results and limits: Over two and four weeks, about 15 and 19 clones changed, versus 1.2 between replicates. Variance in clone template counts between roughly 2-week samples significantly increased with total template count across all healthy donors.

V lost 4 bases to trimming and J lost 2 bases; unmatched junction nucleotides: 6. The CDR3 spans 15 residues. Germline CDR1 SEHNR, CDR2 FQNEAQ (reference sequence). Concerning this clone itself: Its antigen is as yet unknown. The same CDR3 is also encoded by other DNA sequences in this sample.

This clonotype originated in a person between 18 and 75 years old in good health. The gene calls are TRBV7-9 and TRBJ1-2; 8 nucleotides match TRBD1. What was sequenced was blood. The CDR3 nucleotides read TGTGCCAGCAGCTCTTTGGACAGGGAGAACTATGGCTACACCTTC. Its protein product is CASSSLDRENYGYTF.